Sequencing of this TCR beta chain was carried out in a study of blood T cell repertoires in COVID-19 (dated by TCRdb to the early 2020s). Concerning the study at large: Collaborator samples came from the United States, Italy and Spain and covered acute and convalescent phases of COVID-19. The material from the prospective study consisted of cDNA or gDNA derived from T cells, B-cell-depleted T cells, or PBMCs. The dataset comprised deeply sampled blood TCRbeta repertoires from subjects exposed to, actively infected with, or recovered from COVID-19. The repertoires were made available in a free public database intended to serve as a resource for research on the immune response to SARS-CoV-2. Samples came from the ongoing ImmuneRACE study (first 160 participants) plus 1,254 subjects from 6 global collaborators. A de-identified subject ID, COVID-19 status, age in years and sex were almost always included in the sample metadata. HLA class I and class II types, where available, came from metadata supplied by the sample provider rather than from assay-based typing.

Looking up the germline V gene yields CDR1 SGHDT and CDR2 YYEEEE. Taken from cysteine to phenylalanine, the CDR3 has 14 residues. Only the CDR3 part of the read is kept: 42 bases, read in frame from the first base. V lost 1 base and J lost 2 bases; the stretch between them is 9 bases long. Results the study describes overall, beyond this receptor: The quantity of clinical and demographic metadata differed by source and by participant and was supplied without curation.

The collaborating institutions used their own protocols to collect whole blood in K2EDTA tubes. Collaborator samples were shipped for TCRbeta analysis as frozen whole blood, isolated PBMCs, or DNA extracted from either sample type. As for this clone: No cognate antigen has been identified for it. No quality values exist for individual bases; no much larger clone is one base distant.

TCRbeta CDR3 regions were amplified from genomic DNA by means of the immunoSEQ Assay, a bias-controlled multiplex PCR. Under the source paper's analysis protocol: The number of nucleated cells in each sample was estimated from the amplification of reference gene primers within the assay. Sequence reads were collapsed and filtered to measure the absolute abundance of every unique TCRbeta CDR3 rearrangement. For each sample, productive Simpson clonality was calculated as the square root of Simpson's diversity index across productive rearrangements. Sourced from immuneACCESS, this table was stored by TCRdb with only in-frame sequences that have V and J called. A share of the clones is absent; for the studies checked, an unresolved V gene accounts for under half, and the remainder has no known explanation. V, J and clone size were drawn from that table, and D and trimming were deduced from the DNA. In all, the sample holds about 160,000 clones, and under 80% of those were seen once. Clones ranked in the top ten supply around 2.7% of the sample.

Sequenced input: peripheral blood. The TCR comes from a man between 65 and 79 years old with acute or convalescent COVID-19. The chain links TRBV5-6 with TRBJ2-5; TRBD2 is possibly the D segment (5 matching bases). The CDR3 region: CASSLSGSQETQYF. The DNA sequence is TGTGCCAGCAGCTTGTCGGGATCTCAAGAGACCCAGTACTTC.